This T cell receptor beta chain was captured in a study of blood T cell repertoires in COVID-19. Trimming stripped 4 bases from V and 9 bases from J, with 9 bases between. Germline V gene sequence: CDR1 LGHNA, CDR2 YNFKEQ. The CDR3 extends over 11 amino acids. How the authors handled the data: Amplification with reference gene primers provided the estimates of nucleated cell counts. The table came from immunoSEQ multiplex PCR; TCRdb's copy has only in-frame clones and leaves some out. The DNA gave D and trimming, while V, J and clone size come from that table. The table records about 160,000 clones, roughly four fifths of them present only once.

The specimen sequenced was peripheral blood. This TCR came from a human donor in a cohort sampled during active COVID-19. This sequence joins TRBV4-2 and TRBJ2-5; possible D gene TRBD2, 6 bases. The CDR3 sequence: CASSRGEAQYF. The CDR3 bases are TGTGCCAGCAGCCGGGGGGAGGCCCAGTACTTC.